The rows below give T cell receptor beta chains drawn from one sample of a study of T cell changes during pregnancy in multiple sclerosis. Only in-frame clones appear in the TCRdb table, and some are missing; sequencing was by immunoSEQ multiplex PCR. The sample has about 50,000 clones, around nine tenths seen once; the top ten hold 0.39%. Sequences were derived from CD4+ T cells from peripheral blood mononuclear cells, sampled after pregnancy. These receptors were taken from a female donor with multiple sclerosis, enrolled in a pregnancy study. Both conserved end residues are part of each CDR3. D genes are given only for firm matches. Clone size, where shown, is once, few, many, or a class for clones that have expanded.

>.|.|TRBJ2-7|TRBV7-8
TGTGCCAGCAGCGTACAGGACTACGAGCAGTACTTC
CASSVQDYEQYF
>.|.|TRBJ2-5|TRBV10-3
TGTGCCATTAGACAAACTAGTGTTGGCGAGACCCAGTACTTC
CAIRQTSVGETQYF
>.|TRBD1|TRBJ1-1|TRBV5-4
TGTGCCAGCAGCTTGGGGTACAGGGGGGTACGTGCTTTCTTT
CASSLGYRGVRAFF
>.|TRBD2|TRBJ2-1|TRBV29-1
TGCAGCGCCACGGGAGGTGGGTTCAATGAGCAGTTCTTC
CSATGGGFNEQFF
>.|TRBD2|TRBJ2-7|TRBV7-2
TGTGCCAGCAGCTTAGATGGTAGCGGGAGTCACTCCTACGAGCAGTACTTC
CASSLDGSGSHSYEQYF
>few|.|TRBJ2-3|TRBV7-6
TGTGCCAGCAGCTTTAGCGGACGCACAGATACGCAGTATTTT
CASSFSGRTDTQYF
>.|TRBD1|TRBJ1-2|TRBV9
TGTGCCAGCAGCTCAACAGGGGCCTCATCCTACTATGGCTACACCTTC
CASSSTGASSYYGYTF
>.|TRBD1|TRBJ1-1|TRBV5-1
TGCGCCAGCAGCACGACAGGGGGAAACACTGAAGCTTTCTTT
CASSTTGGNTEAFF
>once|.|TRBJ2-7|TRBV28
TGTGCCAGTGCTACCCTCCTCCAGGGGGAGCAGTACTTC
CASATLLQGEQYF
>.|TRBD1|TRBJ1-2|TRBV5-1
TGCGCCAGCAGCCTTCGACAGGGATCTAACTATGGCTACACCTTC
CASSLRQGSNYGYTF
>.|TRBD2|TRBJ2-2|TRBV4-2
TGTGCCAGCAGCCAGACTAGCGGGAGGGCCGGGGAGCTGTTTTTT
CASSQTSGRAGELFF
>.|TRBD2|TRBJ2-7|TRBV7-8
TGTGCCAGCAGCCCCTTTTCAGCGGGAGGGCCTGACGAGCAGTACTTC
CASSPFSAGGPDEQYF
>.|.|TRBJ2-5|TRBV2
TGTGCCAGCAGTCCTAAGTTTGCGGCGGGAGAGACCCAGTACTTC
CASSPKFAAGETQYF
>.|.|TRBJ2-1|TRBV27
TGTGCCAGCAGTTTATTTGGGCAGGGATCAATCTCCTACAATGAGCAGTTCTTC
CASSLFGQGSISYNEQFF
>.|TRBD1|TRBJ2-7|TRBV5-6
TGTGCCAGCAGCTTGGAAGGGACAGGGGTCTTTAGCGAGCAGTACTTC
CASSLEGTGVFSEQYF
>.|.|TRBJ2-5|TRBV9
TGTGCCAGCAGCCGCAGGGACCAAGAGACCCAGTACTTC
CASSRRDQETQYF
>.|TRBD1|TRBJ2-2|TRBV7-2
TGTGCCAGCACCGAGCCGGGACAGGGGGCGACTTGGGTGTCCGGGGAGCTGTTTTTT
CASTEPGQGATWVSGELFF
>.|TRBD1|TRBJ2-1|TRBV6-4
TGTGCCAGCAGTGACTCGACAGGGGGCGGATATGAGCAGTTCTTC
CASSDSTGGGYEQFF
>.|TRBD2|TRBJ2-7|TRBV5-1
TGCGCCAGCAGCTTGCCAGGGACTAGCGGGAGAGTTACCCAACCCTACGAGCAGTACTTC
CASSLPGTSGRVTQPYEQYF
>.|TRBD1|TRBJ2-7|TRBV7-8
TGTGCCAGCAGCTTAATCCCCAACCAGGGGGCAGGGGAGCAGTACTTC
CASSLIPNQGAGEQYF
>once|.|TRBJ2-7|TRBV18
TGTGCCAGCTCACCACCTAGCGCGAGCTCCTACGAGCAGTACTTC
CASSPPSASSYEQYF
>few|TRBD1|TRBJ1-1|TRBV30
TGTGCCTGGACCCCGGACAGGGGGGGAACTGAAGCTTTCTTT
CAWTPDRGGTEAFF
>.|TRBD2|TRBJ2-5|TRBV28
TGTGCCAGCAGTTTCCTGATACAGGGAGGATGGACTAGCGGGAGACCTCAAGAGACCCAGTACTTC
CASSFLIQGGWTSGRPQETQYF
>.|.|TRBJ2-2|TRBV5-1
TGCGCCAGCAGCTCACAGGGTTGGGGCACCGGGGAGCTATTTTTT
CASSSQGWGTGELFF